The present TCR beta chain was sequenced within a study of Tregs in tolerant kidney transplant recipients. Findings and caveats of the study: Tregs expanded with activated donor B cells seemed most donor-specific. No direct test of biological reproducibility was done here. Antigen-driven expansion was suggested because donor-specific Tregs expanded more than all Tregs in tolerant patients.

Mixed chimerism was transient after nonmyeloablative marrow transplants from related graft donors. CD4+CD25+CD127- Tregs, CD4+CD25- non-Tregs, CD4 and CD8 cells were sorted. TCRdb's table, derived via immunoSEQ multiplex PCR, lists solely in-frame clones and lacks some. Of 55,000 to 75,000 clones in the sample, over 75% were seen once. This clone was picked up one time. Its matching antigen is unknown. This receptor was taken from a human patient who received a combined kidney and bone marrow transplant. A subset of T cells may come from the graft donor. Sequenced material: CD4+ T cells from blood (PBMCs), taken 6 months after the transplant.

The chain's CDR3 is CASSLGRGGEQYF. CDR3 bases: TGTGCCAGCAGCTTAGGGCGCGGGGGAGAGCAGTACTTC. The genes are TRBV7-3 and TRBJ2-7, with 7 positions matching TRBD2. Germline CDR1 is SGHTA and CDR2 is FQGTGA. The CDR3 totals 13 residues. With 2 bases clipped from V and 7 bases from J, the junction kept 5 bases outside the gene matches.